A selection of T cell receptor beta chains follows, all from one sample in a study of metastatic and nonmetastatic thyroid tumors. TCRdb re-analyzed the PCR reads using MiXCR. This table holds 43,000 or so clones, around 25% found once. Sequenced input: blood. The receptor source for this set is a male donor with papillary thyroid cancer or a benign thyroid nodule (not recorded which). Some clones in this sample may be carry-over from other donors' samples. Each CDR3 is given with its conserved first and last residue. D genes are given only for firm matches. Size tells how often a clone was seen (once, few, many) or the class of an expanded clone, and some rows leave it out.

clone_size	v_call	cdr3_length	d_call	j_call	cdr3_aa	cdr3_nt
NA	TRBV28	15	NA	TRBJ2-7	CASSLSPSGSYEQYF	TGTGCCAGCAGTTTATCCCCCTCGGGTTCCTACGAGCAGTACTTC
medium-sized	TRBV3-1	15	NA	TRBJ1-6	CASSQGLNPRSPLHF	TGTGCCAGCAGCCAAGGGCTGAACCCGAGGTCACCCCTCCACTTT
many	TRBV11-2	12	NA	TRBJ2-7	CASSPHSYEQYF	TGTGCCAGCAGCCCCCACTCCTACGAGCAGTACTTC
few	TRBV28	16	NA	TRBJ2-7	CASSPSGPVLSYEQYF	TGTGCCAGCAGTCCCTCGGGGCCCGTACTCTCCTACGAGCAGTACTTC
few	TRBV7-8	13	NA	TRBJ1-1	CASSVYSNTEAFF	TGTGCCAGCAGCGTGTATTCGAACACTGAAGCTTTCTTT
many	TRBV27	13	NA	TRBJ1-2	CASSLYQGSGYTF	TGTGCCAGCAGTTTGTACCAGGGCTCTGGCTACACCTTC
NA	TRBV20-1	16	TRBD1	TRBJ2-6	CSARDRTRSGANVLTF	TGCAGTGCTCGGGACAGGACTCGCTCTGGGGCCAACGTCCTGACTTTC
once	TRBV30	14	TRBD1	TRBJ1-6	CAWTQGGVLKPLHF	TGTGCCTGGACCCAGGGGGGGGTACTCAAACCCCTCCACTTT
medium-sized	TRBV3-1	15	TRBD1	TRBJ2-2	CASRRTGVSTGELFF	TGTGCCAGCAGGAGGACAGGGGTGAGCACCGGGGAGCTGTTTTTT
many	TRBV20-1	16	TRBD2	TRBJ2-2	CSARDPVAGKGGELFF	TGCAGTGCTAGAGATCCTGTAGCGGGAAAGGGCGGGGAGCTGTTTTTT
many	TRBV6-1	15	TRBD1	TRBJ1-5	CASSLSGTGNQPQHF	TGTGCCAGCAGTTTGTCCGGGACAGGGAATCAGCCCCAGCATTTT
once	TRBV11-2	15	NA	TRBJ1-1	CASSLDPSMNTEAFF	TGTGCCAGCAGCTTAGATCCCAGCATGAACACTGAAGCTTTCTTT
NA	TRBV11-2	13	NA	TRBJ1-5	CASSLESNQPQHF	TGTGCCAGCAGCCTGGAAAGCAATCAGCCCCAGCATTTT
many	TRBV19	14	NA	TRBJ1-2	CASSIGGTSYGYTF	TGTGCCAGTAGTATCGGGGGAACCTCTTATGGCTACACCTTC
many	TRBV7-2	16	TRBD1	TRBJ1-6	CASSLVWDSNNSPLHF	TGTGCCAGCAGCCTCGTGTGGGACAGCAATAATTCACCCCTCCACTTT
NA	TRBV20-1	14	NA	TRBJ2-2	CSARWGSGAGELFF	TGCAGTGCTAGGTGGGGGTCGGGTGCCGGGGAGCTGTTTTTT
many	TRBV30	13	NA	TRBJ2-7	CAWSNTDLAEQYF	TGTGCCTGGAGTAATACGGATCTCGCCGAGCAGTACTTC
few	TRBV6-1	12	NA	TRBJ1-2	CASRRDRHGYTF	TGTGCCAGCAGGAGGGACCGCCATGGCTACACCTTC
many	TRBV18	13	NA	TRBJ2-5	CASLPGRRETQYF	TGTGCCAGCTTACCGGGACGGCGAGAGACCCAGTACTTC
many	TRBV20-1	15	TRBD2	TRBJ2-1	CSATLSGRDYNEQFF	TGCAGTGCCACCTTAAGCGGGAGGGACTACAATGAGCAGTTCTTC
few	TRBV6-9	17	NA	TRBJ2-7	CASSYSPPGLTPYEQYF	TGTGCCAGCAGTTATTCACCCCCAGGGCTAACTCCCTACGAGCAGTACTTC
many	TRBV11-2	17	NA	TRBJ1-1	CASSWQRGDYLNTEAFF	TGTGCCAGCAGCTGGCAAAGAGGGGATTACCTGAACACTGAAGCTTTCTTT
NA	TRBV19	14	NA	TRBJ2-2	CASNWTPDTGELFF	TGTGCCAGTAACTGGACTCCCGACACCGGGGAGCTGTTTTTT
few	TRBV19	14	NA	TRBJ1-1	CASSIDSRNTEAFF	TGTGCCAGTAGTATAGACAGTAGAAACACTGAAGCTTTCTTT
many	TRBV7-3	13	NA	TRBJ2-1	CASSSAGANEQFF	TGTGCCAGCAGCTCCGCTGGGGCCAATGAGCAGTTCTTC
many	TRBV29-1	15	TRBD2	TRBJ2-4	CSVEIAGGYKNIQYF	TGCAGCGTTGAAATAGCGGGAGGATACAAAAACATTCAGTACTTC
many	TRBV2	15	TRBD1	TRBJ1-5	CASSPGTGYNQPQHF	TGTGCCAGCAGCCCCGGGACAGGTTACAATCAGCCCCAGCATTTT
NA	TRBV11-1	16	NA	TRBJ2-3	CASIFWAASRSDTQYF	TGTGCCAGCATCTTCTGGGCTGCGTCCAGGTCAGATACGCAGTATTTT
NA	TRBV29-1	15	NA	TRBJ2-1	CSVDDGAVDYNEQFF	TGCAGCGTTGACGACGGAGCGGTAGACTACAATGAGCAGTTCTTC
NA	TRBV9	16	TRBD2	TRBJ2-1	CASSRTSGRAGCEQFF	TGTGCCAGCAGCCGTACTAGCGGGAGGGCCGGTTGTGAGCAGTTCTTC
many	TRBV5-4	18	TRBD2	TRBJ2-4	CASSIGRGGPSPKNIQYF	TGTGCCAGCAGCATTGGCCGGGGGGGGCCCAGTCCCAAAAACATTCAGTACTTC
many	TRBV18	16	TRBD2	TRBJ2-1	CASSPPLAANINEQFF	TGTGCCAGCTCACCACCCCTAGCGGCCAATATCAATGAGCAGTTCTTC
NA	TRBV14	16	NA	TRBJ2-1	CASSKSDYWSYSEQFF	TGTGCCAGCAGCAAGTCGGACTATTGGTCCTACAGTGAGCAGTTCTTC
NA	TRBV9	14	NA	TRBJ2-7	CASIPTSTVYEQYF	TGTGCCAGCATCCCTACTAGCACAGTCTACGAGCAGTACTTC
NA	TRBV2	10	NA	TRBJ2-7	CASKGYEHHF	TGTGCCAGCAAGGGCTACGAGCATCACTTC
once	TRBV4-3	17	NA	TRBJ1-5	CASSQAYDVNSNQPQHF	TGCGCCAGCAGCCAAGCTTACGATGTTAATAGCAATCAGCCCCAGCATTTT
many	TRBV20-1	14	TRBD2	TRBJ2-7	CSARRLAGGGEQYF	TGCAGTGCTAGACGACTAGCGGGAGGCGGAGAGCAGTACTTC
NA	TRBV12-3/TRBV12-4	13	NA	TRBJ1-2	CASSLTGHNGYTF	TGTGCCAGCAGTTTAACAGGACATAATGGCTACACCTTC
once	TRBV19	19	TRBD1	TRBJ2-6	CAINPPPGTGPSGANVLTF	TGTGCCATCAACCCCCCGCCCGGGACAGGTCCCTCTGGGGCCAACGTCCTGACTTTC
few	TRBV12-3/TRBV12-4	14	NA	TRBJ1-2	CASSSLGGHYGYTF	TGTGCCAGCAGCTCCCTCGGTGGGCACTATGGCTACACCTTC
NA	TRBV19	16	TRBD1	TRBJ1-2	CASRLVRDRVSEGYTF	TGTGCCAGTAGGTTGGTCCGCGACAGGGTTTCTGAGGGCTACACCTTC
few	TRBV6-1	14	TRBD1	TRBJ1-5	CATATGAASVPQHF	TGTGCCACCGCGACAGGGGCAGCTTCGGTGCCCCAGCATTTT
NA	TRBV5-1	15	TRBD2	TRBJ2-1	CASSPGLVSYNEQFF	TGCGCCAGCTCACCGGGACTAGTCTCCTACAATGAGCAGTTCTTC
NA	TRBV27	13	NA	TRBJ2-3	CASRPQDTLNLDF	TGTGCCAGCCGACCCCAGGACACCCTTAACTTGGATTTT
many	TRBV5-4	15	NA	TRBJ1-3	CASRDTGYSGNTIYF	TGTGCCAGCAGGGATACAGGGTACTCTGGAAACACCATATATTTT
NA	TRBV7-9	13	NA	TRBJ1-2	CASRTGTQYGYTF	TGTGCCAGCAGAACCGGGACACAGTATGGCTACACCTTC
many	TRBV20-1	10	NA	TRBJ2-7	CSVGVYEQYF	TGCAGTGTAGGGGTCTACGAGCAGTACTTC
many	TRBV4-1	13	TRBD2	TRBJ2-7	CASGLAGAYEQYF	TGCGCCAGTGGACTAGCCGGGGCCTACGAGCAGTACTTC
many	TRBV20-1	15	TRBD1	TRBJ2-5	CSAGITGVPGETQYF	TGCAGTGCCGGAATTACAGGGGTCCCGGGAGAGACCCAGTACTTC
many	TRBV24-1	15	TRBD1	TRBJ2-7	CATSDRDRGRGEQYF	TGTGCCACCAGTGATCGGGACAGGGGCAGGGGCGAGCAGTACTTC
NA	TRBV5-1	16	NA	TRBJ2-6	CASKCVAHSWANVLTF	TGCGCCAGCAAGTGTGTCGCTCACTCTTGGGCCAACGTCCTGACTTTC
many	TRBV2	13	NA	TRBJ2-3	CASNSPNGGTQYF	TGTGCCAGCAACTCCCCCAACGGAGGTACGCAGTATTTT
many	TRBV4-1	15	TRBD1	TRBJ1-2	CASSQVAGGNYGYTF	TGCGCCAGCAGCCAAGTCGCAGGGGGTAACTATGGCTACACCTTC
few	TRBV2	13	NA	TRBJ2-7	CATRLEGTYEQYF	TGTGCCACCCGCCTCGAGGGAACCTACGAGCAGTACTTC
NA	TRBV20-1	15	NA	TRBJ2-1	CSSIGGGSIYNEQFF	TGCAGTTCTATAGGGGGAGGGTCGATTTACAATGAGCAGTTCTTC
NA	TRBV6-9	16	NA	TRBJ1-5	CASSWGGLMCNQPQHF	TGTGCCAGCAGCTGGGGGGGCCTAATGTGCAATCAGCCCCAGCATTTT
NA	TRBV20-1	14	NA	TRBJ2-5	CSSREGGGQETQYF	TGCAGCTCGAGAGAAGGGGGAGGACAAGAGACCCAGTACTTC
NA	TRBV27	16	TRBD1	TRBJ1-3	CASRMLGQGAGNTIYF	TGTGCCAGCAGAATGCTAGGACAGGGGGCTGGAAACACCATATATTTT